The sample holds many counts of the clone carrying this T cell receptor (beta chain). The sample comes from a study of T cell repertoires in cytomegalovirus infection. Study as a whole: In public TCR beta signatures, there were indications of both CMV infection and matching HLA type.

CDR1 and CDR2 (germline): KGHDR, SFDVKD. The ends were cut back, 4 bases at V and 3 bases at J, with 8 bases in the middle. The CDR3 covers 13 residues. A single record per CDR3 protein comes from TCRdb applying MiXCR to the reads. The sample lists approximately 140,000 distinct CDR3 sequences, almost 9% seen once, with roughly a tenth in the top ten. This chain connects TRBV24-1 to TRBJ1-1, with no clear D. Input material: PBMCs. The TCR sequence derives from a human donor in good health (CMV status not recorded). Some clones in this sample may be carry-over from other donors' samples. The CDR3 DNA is TGTGCCACCAGTGAATCCGCCGACACTGAAGCTTTCTTT. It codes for CATSESADTEAFF.